This TCR beta chain was captured in a study of blood T cells in healthy people across ages. General study findings and limits: Expanded clonotype shifts may have been confounded, as the donors had an unknown CMV status.

With 2 bases clipped from V and 2 bases from J, the junction kept 8 bases outside the gene matches. The germline V gene encodes CDR1 SGHAT and CDR2 FQDESV (reference sequence). This CDR3 has 16 residues. Comments on this clonotype: Its antigen is unidentified.

A sample-barcoded 5' primer and a J-beta primer mix were used in a second PCR of roughly 6 to 12 cycles. All samples yielded 2.5 million or more CDR3-containing paired-end reads. One entry per CDR3 protein, called by TCRdb with MiXCR from the 5' RACE reads. Among roughly 1.6 million distinct CDR3 sequences listed, roughly 32% were seen once. The TCR comes from a woman in her thirties in good health. Sequenced material: blood. This chain joins TRBV11-1 and TRBJ2-7; TRBD2 agrees at 8 bases. CDR3 sequence (DNA): TGTGCCAGCAGCTTACACGCGGGAGGACTCGCCTACGAGCAGTACTTC. Protein product: CASSLHAGGLAYEQYF.